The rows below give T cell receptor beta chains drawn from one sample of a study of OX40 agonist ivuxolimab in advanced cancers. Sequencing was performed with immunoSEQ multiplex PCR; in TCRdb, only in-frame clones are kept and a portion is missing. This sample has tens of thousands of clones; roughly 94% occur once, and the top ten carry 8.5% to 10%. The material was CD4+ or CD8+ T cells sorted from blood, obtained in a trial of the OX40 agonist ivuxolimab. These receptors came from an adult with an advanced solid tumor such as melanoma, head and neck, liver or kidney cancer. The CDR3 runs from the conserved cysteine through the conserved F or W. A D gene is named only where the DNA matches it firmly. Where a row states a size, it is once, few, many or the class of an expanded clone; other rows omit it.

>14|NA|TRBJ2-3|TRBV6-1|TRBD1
CASPDRGPADTQYF
TGTGCCAGCCCCGACAGGGGCCCCGCAGATACGCAGTATTTT
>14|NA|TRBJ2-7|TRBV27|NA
CASSLSPSKYEQYF
TGTGCCAGCAGTTTAAGCCCCAGCAAATACGAGCAGTACTTC
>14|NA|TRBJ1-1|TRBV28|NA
CASSLFRTNTEAFF
TGTGCCAGCAGTTTATTTAGGACGAACACTGAAGCTTTCTTT
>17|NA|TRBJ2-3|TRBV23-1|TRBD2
CASSQSKLAGVLDTQYF
TGCGCCAGCAGTCAATCCAAATTAGCGGGAGTTCTAGATACGCAGTATTTT
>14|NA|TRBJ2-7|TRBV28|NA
CASSTNKVGYEQYF
TGTGCCAGCAGTACGAACAAAGTTGGCTACGAGCAGTACTTC
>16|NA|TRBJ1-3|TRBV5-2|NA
CASSQDPSRTGNTIYF
TGCGCCAGCAGCCAAGATCCCTCTAGGACTGGAAACACCATATATTTT
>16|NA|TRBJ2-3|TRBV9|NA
CASSVDKISLRDTQYF
TGTGCCAGCAGCGTAGATAAGATATCCCTCAGAGATACGCAGTATTTT
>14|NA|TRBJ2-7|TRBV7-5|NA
CARSLYWGPDEQYF
TGTGCCAGAAGCCTTTACTGGGGGCCCGACGAGCAGTACTTC
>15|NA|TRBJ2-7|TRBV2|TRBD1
CASSLRTGGFYEQYF
TGTGCCAGCAGCTTACGAACAGGGGGGTTTTACGAGCAGTACTTC
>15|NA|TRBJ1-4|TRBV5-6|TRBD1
CASSLVGQGNEKLFF
TGTGCCAGCAGCTTGGTGGGACAGGGTAATGAAAAACTGTTTTTT
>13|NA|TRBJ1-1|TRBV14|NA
CASTPRLNTEAFF
TGTGCCAGCACCCCTAGGTTGAACACTGAAGCTTTCTTT
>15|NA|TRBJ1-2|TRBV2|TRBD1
CASSLIPGDRAGYTF
TGTGCCAGCAGCCTAATTCCCGGGGACAGGGCTGGCTACACCTTC
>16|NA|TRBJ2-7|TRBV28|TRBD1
CASSLWTGGNNYEQYF
TGTGCCAGCAGTTTATGGACAGGGGGTAACAACTACGAGCAGTACTTC
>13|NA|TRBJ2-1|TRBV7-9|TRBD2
CASGSGRTNEQFF
TGTGCCAGCGGTAGCGGGAGGACCAATGAGCAGTTCTTC
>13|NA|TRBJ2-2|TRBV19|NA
CASSMQRVPELFF
TGTGCCAGTAGTATGCAGAGGGTCCCGGAGCTGTTTTTT
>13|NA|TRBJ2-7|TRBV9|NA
CASSGPGRDEQYF
TGTGCCAGCAGCGGGCCGGGAAGGGACGAGCAGTACTTC
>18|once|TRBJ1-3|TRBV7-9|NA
CASSLEASYQVSGNTIYF
TGTGCCAGCAGCTTAGAGGCGTCATATCAAGTCTCTGGAAACACCATATATTTT
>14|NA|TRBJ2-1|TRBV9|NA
CASSVARDPAEQFF
TGTGCCAGCAGCGTAGCCAGGGACCCGGCAGAGCAGTTCTTC
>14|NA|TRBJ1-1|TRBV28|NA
CASRLGHMNTEAFF
TGTGCCAGCAGGCTAGGACATATGAACACTGAAGCTTTCTTT
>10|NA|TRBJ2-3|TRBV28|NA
CASRSDTQYF
TGTGCCAGCAGGTCAGATACGCAGTATTTT
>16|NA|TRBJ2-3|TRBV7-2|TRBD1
CASSSPGQGPEDTQYF
TGTGCCAGCAGCTCTCCGGGACAGGGGCCGGAGGATACGCAGTATTTT
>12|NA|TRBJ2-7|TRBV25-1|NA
CASSVGSAEQYF
TGTGCCAGCAGTGTGGGTAGCGCCGAGCAGTACTTC
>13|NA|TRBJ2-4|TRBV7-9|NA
CASSLEDGLEEYF
TGTGCCAGCAGCTTAGAGGACGGCTTAGAAGAGTACTTC
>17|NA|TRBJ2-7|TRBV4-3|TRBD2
CASSQEGGLAGSYEQYF
TGCGCCAGCAGCCAAGAGGGAGGTCTAGCGGGTTCCTACGAGCAGTACTTC
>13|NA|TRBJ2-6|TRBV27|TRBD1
CASSLGQGYVLTF
TGTGCCAGCAGTTTGGGACAGGGTTACGTCCTGACTTTC
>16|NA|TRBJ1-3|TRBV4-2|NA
CASSPNLPLSGNTIYF
TGTGCCAGCAGCCCTAATCTCCCCCTCTCTGGAAACACCATATATTTT
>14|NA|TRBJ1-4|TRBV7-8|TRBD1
CASSPGQGGEKLFF
TGTGCCAGCAGTCCTGGACAGGGGGGTGAAAAACTGTTTTTT
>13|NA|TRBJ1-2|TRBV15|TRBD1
CATGQGDNYGYTF
TGTGCCACCGGACAGGGAGATAACTATGGCTACACCTTC
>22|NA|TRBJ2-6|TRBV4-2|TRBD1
CASSQDALRQGALVSGANVLTF
TGTGCCAGCAGCCAAGATGCCCTTCGACAGGGGGCTTTGGTTTCTGGGGCCAACGTCCTGACTTTC
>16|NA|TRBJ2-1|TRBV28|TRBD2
CASSLWGAGEDNEQFF
TGTGCCAGCAGTTTATGGGGAGCGGGAGAGGACAATGAGCAGTTCTTC
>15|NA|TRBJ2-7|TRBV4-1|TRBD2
CASSQDRGGSYEQYF
TGCGCCAGCAGCCAAGATCGGGGGGGCTCCTACGAGCAGTACTTC
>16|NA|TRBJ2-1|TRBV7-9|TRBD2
CASSLASGTREVEQFF
TGTGCCAGCAGCTTAGCATCCGGGACTAGAGAGGTTGAGCAGTTCTTC
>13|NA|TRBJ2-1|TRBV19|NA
CASSPIGDNEQFF
TGTGCCAGTAGTCCCATTGGGGACAATGAGCAGTTCTTC
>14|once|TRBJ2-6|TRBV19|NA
CASSMGYGANVLTF
TGTGCCAGTAGTATGGGGTATGGGGCCAACGTCCTGACTTTC